This TCR beta chain was captured by sequencing in a study of T-cell reconstitution after alpha-beta-depleted transplantation in children. This clonotype was observed a few times. Preparation of the TCRbeta library was carried out with unique molecular identifiers. MiXCR was run by TCRdb on the PCR reads, yielding one entry per CDR3 protein. The data contain more than 120,000 distinct CDR3 sequences, more than 8% of them singletons. This CDR3 has 15 amino acids. V was pared by 1 base and J by 5 bases, with 15 bases between. Per the germline V gene, CDR1 is LGHDT and CDR2 is YNNKEL (reference sequence).

The receptor was derived from a female patient aged 2-15 years who had a stem cell transplant for congenital amegakaryocytic thrombocytopenia, so the T cells may come from the graft donor. The sequencing used PBMCs, mostly from graft donor cells, collected 180 days after TCRalphabeta/CD19-depleted stem cell transplant. The V call is TRBV3-1, the J call TRBJ2-7; D is ambiguous. CDR3 residues: CASSQVSWSRHEQYF. Written as DNA, the CDR3 is TGTGCCAGCAGCCAAGTAAGTTGGTCGCGCCACGAGCAGTACTTC.